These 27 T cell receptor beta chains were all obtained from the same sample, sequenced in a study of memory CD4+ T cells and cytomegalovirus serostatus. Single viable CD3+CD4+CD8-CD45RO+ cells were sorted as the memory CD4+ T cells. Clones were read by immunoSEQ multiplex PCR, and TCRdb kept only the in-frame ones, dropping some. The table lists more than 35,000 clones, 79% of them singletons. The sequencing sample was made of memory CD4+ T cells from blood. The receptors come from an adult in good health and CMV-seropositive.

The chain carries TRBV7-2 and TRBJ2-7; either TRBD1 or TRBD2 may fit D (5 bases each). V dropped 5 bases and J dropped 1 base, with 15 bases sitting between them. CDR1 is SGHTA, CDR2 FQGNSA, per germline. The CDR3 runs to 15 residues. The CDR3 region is CASSPAGTVSYEQYF. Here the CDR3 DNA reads TGTGCCAGCAGCCCAGCCGGGACGGTGTCCTACGAGCAGTACTTC.

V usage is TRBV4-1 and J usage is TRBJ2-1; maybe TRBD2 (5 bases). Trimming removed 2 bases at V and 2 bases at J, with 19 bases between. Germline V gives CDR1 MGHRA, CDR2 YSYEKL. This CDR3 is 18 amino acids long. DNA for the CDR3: TGCGCCAGCAGCCAAAGCGGCCCCTCCCTCCTAACCTACAATGAGCAGTTCTTC. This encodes CASSQSGPSLLTYNEQFF.

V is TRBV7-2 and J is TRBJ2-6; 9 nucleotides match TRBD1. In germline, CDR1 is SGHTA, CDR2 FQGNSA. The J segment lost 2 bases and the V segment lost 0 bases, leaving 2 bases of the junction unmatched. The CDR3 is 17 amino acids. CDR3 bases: TGTGCCAGCAGCTTAGCGGGACAGGGAACTGGGGCCAACGTCCTGACTTTC. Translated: CASSLAGQGTGANVLTF.

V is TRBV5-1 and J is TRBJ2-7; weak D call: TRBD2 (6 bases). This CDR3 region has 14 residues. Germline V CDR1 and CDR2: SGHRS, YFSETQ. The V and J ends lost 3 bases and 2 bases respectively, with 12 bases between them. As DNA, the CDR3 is TGCGCCAGCAGCTCCCGGGGGAGTACCTACGAGCAGTACTTC. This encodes CASSSRGSTYEQYF.

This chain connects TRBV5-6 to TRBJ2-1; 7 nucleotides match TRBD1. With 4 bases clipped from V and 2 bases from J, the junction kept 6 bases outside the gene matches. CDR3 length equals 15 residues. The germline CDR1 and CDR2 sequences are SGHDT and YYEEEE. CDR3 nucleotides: TGTGCCAGCAGCCCCCCCGGGACAGCCTACAATGAGCAGTTCTTC. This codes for CASSPPGTAYNEQFF.

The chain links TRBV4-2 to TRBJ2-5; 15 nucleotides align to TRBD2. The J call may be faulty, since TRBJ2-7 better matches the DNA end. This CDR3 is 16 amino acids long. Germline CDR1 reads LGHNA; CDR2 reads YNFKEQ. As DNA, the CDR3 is TGTGCCAGCAGCCAAGATGGGACTAGCGGGGGGTACGAGCAGTACTTC. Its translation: CASSQDGTSGGYEQYF.

This chain's CDR3 is CASSQDLAGELFF. Written as DNA, the CDR3 is TGTGCCAGCAGCCAAGATCTGGCCGGGGAGCTGTTTTTT. This chain uses TRBV14 with TRBJ2-2; D is unresolved. The CDR3 is 13 residues long. Germline values: CDR1 SGHDN, CDR2 FVKESK. V lost 0 bases and J lost 6, with 5 bases in between.

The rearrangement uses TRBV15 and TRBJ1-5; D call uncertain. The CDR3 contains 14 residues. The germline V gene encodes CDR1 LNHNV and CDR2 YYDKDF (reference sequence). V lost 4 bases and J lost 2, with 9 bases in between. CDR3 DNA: TGTGCCACCAGCAACTTAGGCGGCAATCAGCCCCAGCATTTT. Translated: CATSNLGGNQPQHF.

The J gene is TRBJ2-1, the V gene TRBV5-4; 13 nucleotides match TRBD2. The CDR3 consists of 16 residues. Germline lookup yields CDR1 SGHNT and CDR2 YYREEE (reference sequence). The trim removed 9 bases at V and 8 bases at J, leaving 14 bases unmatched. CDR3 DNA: TGTGCCACCCTTGTACGACTAGCGGGGGGCAGCGATGAGCAGTTCTTC. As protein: CATLVRLAGGSDEQFF.

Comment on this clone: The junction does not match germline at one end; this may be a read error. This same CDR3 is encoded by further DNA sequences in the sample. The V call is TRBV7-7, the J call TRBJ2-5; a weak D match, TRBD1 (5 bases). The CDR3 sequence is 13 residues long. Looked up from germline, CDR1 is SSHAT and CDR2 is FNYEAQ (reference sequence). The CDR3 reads CASSLGVRETQYF. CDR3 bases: TGTGCTAGCAGCTTAGGGGTCAGGGAGACCCAGTACTTC.

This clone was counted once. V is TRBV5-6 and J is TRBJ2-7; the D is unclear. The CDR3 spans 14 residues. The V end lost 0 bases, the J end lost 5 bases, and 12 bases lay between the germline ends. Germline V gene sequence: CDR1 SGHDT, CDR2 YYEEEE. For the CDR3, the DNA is TGTGCCAGCAGCTTGGAGGTCGGCGGCAACGAGCAGTACTTC. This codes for CASSLEVGGNEQYF.

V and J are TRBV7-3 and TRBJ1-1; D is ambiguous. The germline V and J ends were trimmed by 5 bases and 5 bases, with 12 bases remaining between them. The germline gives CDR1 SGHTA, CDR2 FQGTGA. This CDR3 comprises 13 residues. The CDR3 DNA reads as TGTGCCAGCAGCCCTAATGCGGATACTGAAGCTTTCTTT. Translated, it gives CASSPNADTEAFF.

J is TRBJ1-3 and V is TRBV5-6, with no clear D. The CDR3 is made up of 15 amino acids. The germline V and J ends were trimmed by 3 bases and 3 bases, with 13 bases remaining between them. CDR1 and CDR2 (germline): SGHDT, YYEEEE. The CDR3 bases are TGTGCCAGCAGCTCGGGCTACAGAGATGGAAACACCATATATTTT. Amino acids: CASSSGYRDGNTIYF.

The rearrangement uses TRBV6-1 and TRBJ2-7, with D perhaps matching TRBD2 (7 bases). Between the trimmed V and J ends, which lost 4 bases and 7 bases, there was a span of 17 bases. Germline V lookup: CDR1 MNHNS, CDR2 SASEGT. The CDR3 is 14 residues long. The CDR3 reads CASSAGRGLWEQYF. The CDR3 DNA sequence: TGTGCCAGCAGTGCGGGGAGGGGGTTGTGGGAGCAGTACTTC.

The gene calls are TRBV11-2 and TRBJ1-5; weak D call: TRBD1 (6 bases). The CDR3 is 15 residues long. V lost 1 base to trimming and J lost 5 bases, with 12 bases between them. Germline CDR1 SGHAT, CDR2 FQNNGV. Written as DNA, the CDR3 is TGTGCCAGCAGCTTAGGTGGGGACAAATATCAGCCCCAGCATTTT. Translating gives CASSLGGDKYQPQHF.

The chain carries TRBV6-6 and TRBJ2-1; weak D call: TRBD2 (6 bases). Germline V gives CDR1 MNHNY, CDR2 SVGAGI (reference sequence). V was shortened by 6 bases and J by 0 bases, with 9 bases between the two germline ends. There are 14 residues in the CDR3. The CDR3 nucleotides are TGTGCCAGCAGGGGACTGAACTCCTACAATGAGCAGTTCTTC. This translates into CASRGLNSYNEQFF.

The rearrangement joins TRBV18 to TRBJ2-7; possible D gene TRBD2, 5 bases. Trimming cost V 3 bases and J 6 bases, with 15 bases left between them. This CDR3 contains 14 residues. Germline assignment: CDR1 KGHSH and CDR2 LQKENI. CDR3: CASSPTPGESEQYF. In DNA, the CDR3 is TGTGCCAGCTCACCTACGCCCGGGGAATCCGAGCAGTACTTC.

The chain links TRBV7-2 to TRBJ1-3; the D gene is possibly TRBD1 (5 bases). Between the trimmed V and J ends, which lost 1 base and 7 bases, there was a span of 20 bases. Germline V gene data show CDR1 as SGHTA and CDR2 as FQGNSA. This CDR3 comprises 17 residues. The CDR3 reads CASSLVGGTRSRNTIYF. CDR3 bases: TGTGCCAGCAGCTTAGTCGGAGGGACCAGATCTAGGAACACCATATATTTT.

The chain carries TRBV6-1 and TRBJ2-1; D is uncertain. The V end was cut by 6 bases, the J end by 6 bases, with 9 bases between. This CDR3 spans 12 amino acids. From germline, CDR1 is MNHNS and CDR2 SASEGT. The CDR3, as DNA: TGTGCCAGCAGAACGAGAACCAATGAGCAGTTCTTC. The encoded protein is CASRTRTNEQFF.

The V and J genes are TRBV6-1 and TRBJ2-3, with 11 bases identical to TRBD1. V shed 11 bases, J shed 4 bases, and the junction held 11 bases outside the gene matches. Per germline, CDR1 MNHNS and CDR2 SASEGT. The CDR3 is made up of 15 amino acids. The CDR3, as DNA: TGTGCCGCCCGAGGAATGGGACAGGGGGCAGATACGCAGTATTTT. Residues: CAARGMGQGADTQYF.

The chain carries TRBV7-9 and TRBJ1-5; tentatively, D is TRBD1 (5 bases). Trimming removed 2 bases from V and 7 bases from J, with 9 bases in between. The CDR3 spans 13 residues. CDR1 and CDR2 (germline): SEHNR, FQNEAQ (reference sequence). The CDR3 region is CASSLFTGQPQHF. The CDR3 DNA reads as TGTGCCAGCAGCTTATTCACAGGCCAGCCCCAGCATTTT.

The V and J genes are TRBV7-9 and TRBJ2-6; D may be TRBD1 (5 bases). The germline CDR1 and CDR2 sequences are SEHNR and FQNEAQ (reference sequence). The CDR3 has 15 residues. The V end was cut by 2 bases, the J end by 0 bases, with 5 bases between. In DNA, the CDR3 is TGTGCCAGCAGCTTAAGGGGCTCTGGGGCCAACGTCCTGACTTTC. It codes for CASSLRGSGANVLTF.

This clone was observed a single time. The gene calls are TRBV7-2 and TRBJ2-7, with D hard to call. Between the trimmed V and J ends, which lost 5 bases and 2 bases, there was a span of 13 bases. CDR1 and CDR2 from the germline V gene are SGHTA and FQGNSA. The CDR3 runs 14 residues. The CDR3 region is CASSPTPGAYEQYF. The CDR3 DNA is TGTGCCAGCAGCCCCACCCCGGGCGCCTACGAGCAGTACTTC.

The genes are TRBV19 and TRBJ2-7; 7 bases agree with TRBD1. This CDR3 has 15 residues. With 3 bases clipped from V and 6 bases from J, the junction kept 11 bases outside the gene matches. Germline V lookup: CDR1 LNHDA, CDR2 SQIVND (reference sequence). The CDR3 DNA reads TGTGCCAGTAGTATCCAAACAGGGGTGGCGGCCGAGCAGTACTTC. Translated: CASSIQTGVAAEQYF.

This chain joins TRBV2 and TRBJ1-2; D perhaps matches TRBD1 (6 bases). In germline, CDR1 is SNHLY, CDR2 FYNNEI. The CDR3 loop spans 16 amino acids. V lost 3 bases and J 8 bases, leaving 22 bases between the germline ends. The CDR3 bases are TGTGCCAGCAGTGACTCGTCAGGGGCTATGACCTTAGGCTACACCTTC. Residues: CASSDSSGAMTLGYTF.

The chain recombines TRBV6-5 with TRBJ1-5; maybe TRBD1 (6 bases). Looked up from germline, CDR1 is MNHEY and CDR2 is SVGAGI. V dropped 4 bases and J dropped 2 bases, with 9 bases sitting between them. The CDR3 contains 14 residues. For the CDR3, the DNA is TGTGCCAGCAGTTCCCGACAGGGCAATCAGCCCCAGCATTTT. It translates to CASSSRQGNQPQHF.

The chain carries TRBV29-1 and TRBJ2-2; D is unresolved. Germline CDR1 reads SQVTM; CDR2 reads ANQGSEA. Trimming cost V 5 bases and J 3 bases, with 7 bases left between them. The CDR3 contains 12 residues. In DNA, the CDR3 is TGCAGCGTTAGGAAGGACACCGGGGAGCTGTTTTTT. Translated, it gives CSVRKDTGELFF.